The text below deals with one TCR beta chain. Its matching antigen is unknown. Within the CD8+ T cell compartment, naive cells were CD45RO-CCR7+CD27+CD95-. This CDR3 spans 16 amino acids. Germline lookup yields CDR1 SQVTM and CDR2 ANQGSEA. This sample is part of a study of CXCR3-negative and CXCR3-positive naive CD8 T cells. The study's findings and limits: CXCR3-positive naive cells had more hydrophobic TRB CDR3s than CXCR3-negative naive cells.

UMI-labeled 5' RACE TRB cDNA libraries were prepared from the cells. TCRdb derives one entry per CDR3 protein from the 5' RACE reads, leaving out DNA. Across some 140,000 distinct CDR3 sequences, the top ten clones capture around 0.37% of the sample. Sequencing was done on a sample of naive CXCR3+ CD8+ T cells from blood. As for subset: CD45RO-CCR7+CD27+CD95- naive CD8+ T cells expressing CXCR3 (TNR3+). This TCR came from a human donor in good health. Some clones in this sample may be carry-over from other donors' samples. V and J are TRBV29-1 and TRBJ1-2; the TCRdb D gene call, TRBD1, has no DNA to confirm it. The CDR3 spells CSVELLQAHLNYGYTF.